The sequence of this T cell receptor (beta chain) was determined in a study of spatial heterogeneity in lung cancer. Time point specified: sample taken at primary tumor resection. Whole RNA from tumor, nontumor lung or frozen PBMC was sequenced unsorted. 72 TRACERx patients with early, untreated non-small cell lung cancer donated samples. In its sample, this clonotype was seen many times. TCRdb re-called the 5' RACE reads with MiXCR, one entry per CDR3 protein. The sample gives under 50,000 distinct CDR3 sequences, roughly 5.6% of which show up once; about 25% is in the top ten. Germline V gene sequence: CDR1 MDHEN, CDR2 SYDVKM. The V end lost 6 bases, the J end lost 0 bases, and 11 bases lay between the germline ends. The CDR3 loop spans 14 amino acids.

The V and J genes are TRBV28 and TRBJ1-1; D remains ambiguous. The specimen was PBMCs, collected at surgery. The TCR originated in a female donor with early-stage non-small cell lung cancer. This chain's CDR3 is CASRGWAVNTEAFF. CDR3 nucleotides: TGTGCCAGCAGGGGGTGGGCGGTGAACACTGAAGCTTTCTTT.